This T cell receptor (beta chain) is drawn from a study of blood T cell repertoires in COVID-19. About the study: Acute and convalescent COVID-19 specimens originated in the United States, Italy and Spain. From T cells, B-cell-depleted T cells, or PBMCs came the material, which was cDNA or gDNA.

Authors' processing steps: Reference gene primer amplification yielded estimated nucleated cell counts. Profiling relied on immunoSEQ multiplex PCR, and the TCRdb table lists in-frame clones only, not all of them. The V and J calls and clone size are taken from that table; D and trimming were inferred from the DNA. The sample consists of over 110,000 clones, roughly 78% of them appearing once. Per germline, CDR1 MRHNA and CDR2 SNTAGT. The CDR3 spans 15 residues. Germline trimming cut 6 bases from V and 0 bases from J; bases unmatched to any gene: 8. Sequencing was done on a sample of peripheral blood. The V gene is TRBV6-4, the J gene TRBJ2-7; 7 positions agree with TRBD2. The sequence came from a man between 60 and 75 years old with acute or convalescent COVID-19. CDR3 DNA sequence: TGTGCCAGCAGAGGGCTCTCTAGCGGCTCCTACGAGCAGTACTTC. Amino acid sequence: CASRGLSSGSYEQYF.